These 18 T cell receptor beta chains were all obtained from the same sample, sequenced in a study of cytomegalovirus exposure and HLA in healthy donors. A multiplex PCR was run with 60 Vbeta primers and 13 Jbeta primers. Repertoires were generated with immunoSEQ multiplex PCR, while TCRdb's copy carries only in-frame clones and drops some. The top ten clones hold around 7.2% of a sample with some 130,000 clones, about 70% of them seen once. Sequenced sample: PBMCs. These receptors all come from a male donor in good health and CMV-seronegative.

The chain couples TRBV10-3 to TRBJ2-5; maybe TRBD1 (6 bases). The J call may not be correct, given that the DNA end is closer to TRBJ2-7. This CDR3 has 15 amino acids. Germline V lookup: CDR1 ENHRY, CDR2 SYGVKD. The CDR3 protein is CAISESLTGPYEQYF. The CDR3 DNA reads TGTGCCATCAGTGAGTCCTTGACAGGCCCCTACGAGCAGTACTTC.

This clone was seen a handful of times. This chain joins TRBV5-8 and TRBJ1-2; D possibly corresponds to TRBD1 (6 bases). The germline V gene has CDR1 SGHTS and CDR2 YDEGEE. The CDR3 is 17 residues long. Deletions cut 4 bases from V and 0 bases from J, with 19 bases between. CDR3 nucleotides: TGTGCCAGCAGCACCGGACAGCGGATAACCTCTAACTATGGCTACACCTTC. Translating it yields CASSTGQRITSNYGYTF.

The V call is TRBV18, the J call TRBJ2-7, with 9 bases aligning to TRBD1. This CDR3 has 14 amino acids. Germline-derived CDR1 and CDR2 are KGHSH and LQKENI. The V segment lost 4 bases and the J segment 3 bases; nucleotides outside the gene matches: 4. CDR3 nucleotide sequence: TGTGCCAGCTCACAGGGACAGGGAGGCTACGAGCAGTACTTC. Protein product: CASSQGQGGYEQYF. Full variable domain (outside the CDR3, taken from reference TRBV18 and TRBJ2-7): NAGVMQNPRHLVRRRGQEARLRCSPMKGHSHVYWYRQLPEEGLKFMVYLQKENIIDESGMPKERFSAEFPKEGPSILRIQQVVRGDSAAYFCASSQGQGGYEQYFGPGTRLTVT.

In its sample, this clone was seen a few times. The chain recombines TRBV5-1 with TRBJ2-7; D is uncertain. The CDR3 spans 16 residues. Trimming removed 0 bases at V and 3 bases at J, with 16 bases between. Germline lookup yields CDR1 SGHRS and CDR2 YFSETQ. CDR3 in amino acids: CASSLAPGPSYYEQYF. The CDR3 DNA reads TGCGCCAGCAGCTTGGCTCCAGGCCCCTCATACTACGAGCAGTACTTC.

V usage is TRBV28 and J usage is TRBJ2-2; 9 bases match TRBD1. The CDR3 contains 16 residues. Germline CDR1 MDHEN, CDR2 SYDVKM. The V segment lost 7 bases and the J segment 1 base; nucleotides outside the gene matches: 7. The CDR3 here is CASTQGGQGNTGELFF. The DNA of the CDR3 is TGTGCCAGCACACAAGGGGGACAGGGGAACACCGGGGAGCTGTTTTTT.

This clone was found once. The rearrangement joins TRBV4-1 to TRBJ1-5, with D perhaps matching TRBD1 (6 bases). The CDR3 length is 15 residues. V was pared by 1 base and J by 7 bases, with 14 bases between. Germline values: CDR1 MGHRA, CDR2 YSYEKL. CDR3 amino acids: CASSQARGTGQPQHF. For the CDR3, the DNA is TGCGCCAGCAGCCAAGCGAGGGGTACAGGGCAGCCCCAGCATTTT.

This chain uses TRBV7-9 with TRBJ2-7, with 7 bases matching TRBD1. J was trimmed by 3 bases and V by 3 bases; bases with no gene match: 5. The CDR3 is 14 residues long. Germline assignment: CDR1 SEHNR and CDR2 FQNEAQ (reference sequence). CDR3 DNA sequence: TGTGCCAGCAGCTTCCCGGGACAGAACTACGAGCAGTACTTC. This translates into CASSFPGQNYEQYF.

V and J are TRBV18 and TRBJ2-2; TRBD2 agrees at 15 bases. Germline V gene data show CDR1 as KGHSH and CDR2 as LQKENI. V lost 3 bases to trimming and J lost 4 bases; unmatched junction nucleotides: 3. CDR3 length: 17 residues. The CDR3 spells CASSPPGLAGGTGELFF. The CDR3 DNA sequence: TGTGCCAGCTCACCCCCGGGACTAGCGGGGGGCACCGGGGAGCTGTTTTTT.

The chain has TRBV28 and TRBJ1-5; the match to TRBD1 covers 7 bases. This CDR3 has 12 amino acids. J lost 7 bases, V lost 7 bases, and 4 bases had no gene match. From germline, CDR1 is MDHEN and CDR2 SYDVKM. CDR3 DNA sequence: TGTGCCAGCACCACAGGGGCCCAGCCCCAGCATTTT. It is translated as CASTTGAQPQHF. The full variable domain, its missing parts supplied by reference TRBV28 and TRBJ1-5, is DVKVTQSSRYLVKRTGEKVFLECVQDMDHENMFWYRQDPGLGLRLIYFSYDVKMKEKGDIPEGYSVSREKKERFSLILESASTNQTSMYLCASTTGAQPQHFGDGTRLSIL.

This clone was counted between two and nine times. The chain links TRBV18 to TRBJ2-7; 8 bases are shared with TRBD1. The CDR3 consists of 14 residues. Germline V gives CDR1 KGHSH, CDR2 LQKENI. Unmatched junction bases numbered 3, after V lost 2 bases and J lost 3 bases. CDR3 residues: CASSPGGTGYEQYF. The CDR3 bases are TGTGCCAGCTCACCAGGGGGGACAGGCTACGAGCAGTACTTC.

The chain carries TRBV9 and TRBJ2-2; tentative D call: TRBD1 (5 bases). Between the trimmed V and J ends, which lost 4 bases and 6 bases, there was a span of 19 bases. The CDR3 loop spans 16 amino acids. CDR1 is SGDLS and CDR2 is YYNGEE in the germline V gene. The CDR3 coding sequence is TGTGCCAGCAGCCCGCTGGGGCGACCTTTCTCCGGGGAGCTGTTTTTT. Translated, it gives CASSPLGRPFSGELFF.

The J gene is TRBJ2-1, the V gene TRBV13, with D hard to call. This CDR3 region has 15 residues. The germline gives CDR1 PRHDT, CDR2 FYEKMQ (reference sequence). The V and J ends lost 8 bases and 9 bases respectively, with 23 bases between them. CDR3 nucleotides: TGTGCCAGCGGAGCGCGCAGTGGTATGTCTAGTGAGCAGTTCTTC. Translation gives CASGARSGMSSEQFF.

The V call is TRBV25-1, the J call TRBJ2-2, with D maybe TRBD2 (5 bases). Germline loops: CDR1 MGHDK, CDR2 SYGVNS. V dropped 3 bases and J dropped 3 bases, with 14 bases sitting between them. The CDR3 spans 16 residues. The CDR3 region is CASSEWQTGDTGELFF. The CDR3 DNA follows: TGTGCCAGCAGTGAGTGGCAGACCGGGGACACCGGGGAGCTGTTTTTT.

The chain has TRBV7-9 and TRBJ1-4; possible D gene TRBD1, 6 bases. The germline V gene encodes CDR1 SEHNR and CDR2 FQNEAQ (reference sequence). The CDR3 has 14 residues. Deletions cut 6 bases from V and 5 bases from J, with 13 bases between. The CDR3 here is CASREGGQNEKLFF. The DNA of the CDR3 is TGTGCCAGCAGGGAAGGGGGACAAAATGAAAAACTGTTTTTT.

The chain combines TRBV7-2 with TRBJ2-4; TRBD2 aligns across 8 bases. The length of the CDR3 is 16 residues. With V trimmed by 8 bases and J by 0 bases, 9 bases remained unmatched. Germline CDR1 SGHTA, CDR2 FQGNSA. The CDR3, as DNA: TGTGCCAGCTTCGGGGGACGGGAGGGAGCCAAAAACATTCAGTACTTC. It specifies CASFGGREGAKNIQYF.

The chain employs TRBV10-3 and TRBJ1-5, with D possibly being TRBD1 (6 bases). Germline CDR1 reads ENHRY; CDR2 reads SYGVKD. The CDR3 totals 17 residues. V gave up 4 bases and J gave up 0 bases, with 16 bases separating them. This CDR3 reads CAISAPPRGDSNQPQHF. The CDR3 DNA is TGTGCCATCAGTGCCCCTCCCAGGGGAGATAGCAATCAGCCCCAGCATTTT.

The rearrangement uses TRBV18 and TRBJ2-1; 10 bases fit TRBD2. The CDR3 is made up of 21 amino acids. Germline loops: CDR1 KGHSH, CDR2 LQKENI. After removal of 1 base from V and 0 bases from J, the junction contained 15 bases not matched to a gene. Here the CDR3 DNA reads TGTGCCAGCTCACCACTCTACAGGACTAGCGGAATAGGGGGCTCCTACAATGAGCAGTTCTTC. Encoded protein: CASSPLYRTSGIGGSYNEQFF.

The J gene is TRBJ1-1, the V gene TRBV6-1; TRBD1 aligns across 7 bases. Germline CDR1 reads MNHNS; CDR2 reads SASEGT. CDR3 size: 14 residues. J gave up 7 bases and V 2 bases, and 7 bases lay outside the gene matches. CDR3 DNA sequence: TGTGCCAGCAGTGAAAGAGGGGGCTGGAGTGAAGCTTTCTTT. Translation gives CASSERGGWSEAFF.